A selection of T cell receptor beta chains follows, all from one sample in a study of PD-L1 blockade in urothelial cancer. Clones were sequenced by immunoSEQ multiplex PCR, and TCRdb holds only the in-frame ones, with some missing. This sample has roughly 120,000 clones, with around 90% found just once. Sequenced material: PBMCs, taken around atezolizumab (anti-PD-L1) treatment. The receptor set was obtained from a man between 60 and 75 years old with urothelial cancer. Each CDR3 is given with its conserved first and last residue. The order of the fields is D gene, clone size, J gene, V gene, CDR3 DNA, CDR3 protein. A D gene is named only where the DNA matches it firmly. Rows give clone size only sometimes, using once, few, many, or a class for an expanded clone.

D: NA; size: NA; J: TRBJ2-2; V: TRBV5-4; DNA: TGTGCCAGCAGCTTGCGGTCTAACACCGGGGAGCTGTTTTTT; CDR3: CASSLRSNTGELFF
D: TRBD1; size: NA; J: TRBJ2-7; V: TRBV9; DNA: TGTGCCAGCAGCGTAGAGGGACAGGTAAAATTCTACGAGCAGTACTTC; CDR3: CASSVEGQVKFYEQYF
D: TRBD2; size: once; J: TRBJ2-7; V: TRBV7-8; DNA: TGTGCCAGCAGCCCCGTAGCGGGAGGAACTACCTACGAGCAGTACTTC; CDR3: CASSPVAGGTTYEQYF
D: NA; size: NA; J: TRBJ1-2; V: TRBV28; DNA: TGTGCCAGCAGGTCACAGGGCTTCTATGGCTACACCTTC; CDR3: CASRSQGFYGYTF
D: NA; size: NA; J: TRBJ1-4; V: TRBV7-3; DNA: TGTGCCAGCAGCACCACAGGGAATAATGAAAAACTGTTTTTT; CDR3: CASSTTGNNEKLFF
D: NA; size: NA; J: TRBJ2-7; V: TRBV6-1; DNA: TGTGCCAGCAGTGACCCGGGACATTCCCACGAGCAGTACTTC; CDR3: CASSDPGHSHEQYF
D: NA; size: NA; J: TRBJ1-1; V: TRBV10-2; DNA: TGCGCCAGCTTAGCCAACAGGTTGATGAACACTGAAGCTTTCTTT; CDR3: CASLANRLMNTEAFF
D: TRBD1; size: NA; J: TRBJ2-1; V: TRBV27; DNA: TGTGCCAGCAGTTCCGGACAGGTACCGTCGGATGAGCAGTTCTTC; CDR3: CASSSGQVPSDEQFF
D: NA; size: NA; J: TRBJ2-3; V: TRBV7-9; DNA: TGTGCCAGCAGCTTAGGGATCGGGTCTGCCACAGATACGCAGTATTTT; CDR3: CASSLGIGSATDTQYF
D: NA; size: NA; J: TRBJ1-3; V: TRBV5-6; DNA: TGTGCCAGCAGCTCCAGGGGCCACTCTGGAAACACCATATATTTT; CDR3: CASSSRGHSGNTIYF
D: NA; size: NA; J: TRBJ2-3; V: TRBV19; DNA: TGTGCCAGTAGTTCGGGACTTAGCACAGATACGCAGTATTTT; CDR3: CASSSGLSTDTQYF
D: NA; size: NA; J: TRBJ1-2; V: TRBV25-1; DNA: TGTGCCAGCAGTACCTTGTCCCTCCAGGGGGGCTACACCTTC; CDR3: CASSTLSLQGGYTF
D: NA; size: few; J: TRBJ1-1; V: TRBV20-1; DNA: TGCAGTGCTAGGGGCCCTCCAGCTTTCTTT; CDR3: CSARGPPAFF
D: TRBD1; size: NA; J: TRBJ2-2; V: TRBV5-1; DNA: TGCGCCAGCAGCCTCGGGACAGTGAACACCGGGGAGCTGTTTTTT; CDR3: CASSLGTVNTGELFF
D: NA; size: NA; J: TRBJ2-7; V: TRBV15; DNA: TGTGCCACCAGCAGAGGTGGGCAGGGGCGAGACGAGCAGTACTTC; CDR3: CATSRGGQGRDEQYF
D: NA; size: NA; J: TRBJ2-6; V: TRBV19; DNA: TGTGCCAGTAGTATCCAACTGAGCTCTGGGGCCAACGTCCTGACTTTC; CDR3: CASSIQLSSGANVLTF
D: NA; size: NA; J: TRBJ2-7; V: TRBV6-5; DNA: TGTGCCAGCAGTACCCCAGGCACCTCCTACGAGCAGTACTTC; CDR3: CASSTPGTSYEQYF
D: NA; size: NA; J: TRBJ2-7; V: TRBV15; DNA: TGTGCCACCAGCAGAGATCTGAGACAGGGGGTTCTGCGAGCGGGAGTGGGGACCTACGAGCAGTACTTC; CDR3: CATSRDLRQGVLRAGVGTYEQYF
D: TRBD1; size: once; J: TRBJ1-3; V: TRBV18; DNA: TGTGCCAGCTCCGACCACGCAGGGGGCGGAAACACCATATATTTT; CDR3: CASSDHAGGGNTIYF
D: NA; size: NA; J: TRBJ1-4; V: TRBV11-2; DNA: TGTGCCAGCCACCGGGGGATCGTGAATGAAAAACTGTTTTTT; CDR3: CASHRGIVNEKLFF
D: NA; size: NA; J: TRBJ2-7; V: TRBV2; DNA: TGTGCCAGCATGTCATCATACGAGCAGTACTTC; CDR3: CASMSSYEQYF
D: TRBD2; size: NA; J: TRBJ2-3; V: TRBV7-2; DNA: TGTGCCAGCAGCCCCCGAGCGGGGTCTAGCACAGATACGCAGTATTTT; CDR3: CASSPRAGSSTDTQYF
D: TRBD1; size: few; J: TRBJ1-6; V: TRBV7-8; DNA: TGTGCCAGCAGCCGGGATCAGGGGGCCTCACCCCTCCACTTT; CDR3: CASSRDQGASPLHF
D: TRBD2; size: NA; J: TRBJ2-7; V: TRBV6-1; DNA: TGTGCCAGCAGTGAAATCGCTAGCGGGAGCTGGACCTACGAGCAGTACTTC; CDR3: CASSEIASGSWTYEQYF
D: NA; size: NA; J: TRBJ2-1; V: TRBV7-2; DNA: TGTGCCAGCAGCTTCGGGGGGCGGAAGTTCTTC; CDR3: CASSFGGRKFF
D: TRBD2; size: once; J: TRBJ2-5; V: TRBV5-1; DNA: TGCGCCAGCAGCCCGACTAGCGGGGGGGTTTATAAACAAGAGACCCAGTACTTC; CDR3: CASSPTSGGVYKQETQYF
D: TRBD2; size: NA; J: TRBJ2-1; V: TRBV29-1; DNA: TGCAGCGTTGCGCCCAGGGAGGGCAATGAGCAGTTCTTC; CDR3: CSVAPREGNEQFF
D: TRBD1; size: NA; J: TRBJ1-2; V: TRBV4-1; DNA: TGCGCCAGCAGCCAACCTATCGGGACAGGGCGAGGGAAAGGCTACACCTTC; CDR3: CASSQPIGTGRGKGYTF
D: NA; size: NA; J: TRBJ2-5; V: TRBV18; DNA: TGTGCCAGCTCAGGAGGGATCGAAGAGACCCAGTACTTC; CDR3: CASSGGIEETQYF
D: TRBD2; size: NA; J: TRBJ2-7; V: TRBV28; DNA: TGTGCCAGCAGTTTACGGCAGACTAGCGGGAGCTCCTACGAGCAGTACTTC; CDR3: CASSLRQTSGSSYEQYF
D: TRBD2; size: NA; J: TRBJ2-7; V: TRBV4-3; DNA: TGCGCCAGCAGCCAGGGGACTAGCGCGGCCTACGAGCAGTACTTC; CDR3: CASSQGTSAAYEQYF
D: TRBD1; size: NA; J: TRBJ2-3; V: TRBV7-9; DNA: TGTGCCAGCAGCACCTGGACAGGCAGCACAGATACGCAGTATTTT; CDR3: CASSTWTGSTDTQYF
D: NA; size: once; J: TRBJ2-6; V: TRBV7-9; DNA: TGTGCCAGCAGCTTATCAGGGTTGTATGGGGCCAACGTCCTGACTTTC; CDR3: CASSLSGLYGANVLTF
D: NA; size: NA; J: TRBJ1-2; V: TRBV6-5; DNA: TGTGCCAGCACCACCGGGAGTAGCTATGGCTACACCTTC; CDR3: CASTTGSSYGYTF
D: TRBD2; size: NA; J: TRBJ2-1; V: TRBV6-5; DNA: TGTGCCAGCAGTTACTCCGGCGGGGGACCCTACAATGAGCAGTTCTTC; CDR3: CASSYSGGGPYNEQFF
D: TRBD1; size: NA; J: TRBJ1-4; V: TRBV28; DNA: TGTGCCAGCACCACCGGGGACAGGGGTGGGAAAAAACTGTTTTTT; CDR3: CASTTGDRGGKKLFF
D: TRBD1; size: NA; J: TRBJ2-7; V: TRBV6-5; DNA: TGTGCCAGCAGTTTACGGACAGGACTTGGGGGTGAGCAGTACTTC; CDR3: CASSLRTGLGGEQYF
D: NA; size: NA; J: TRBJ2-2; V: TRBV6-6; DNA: TGTGCCAGCAGGGAGGGGTCCTTTCCCGGGGAGCTGTTTTTT; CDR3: CASREGSFPGELFF
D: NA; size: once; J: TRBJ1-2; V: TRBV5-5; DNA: TGTGCCAGCAGCTTGGAACAGAACTATGGCTACACCTTC; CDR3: CASSLEQNYGYTF
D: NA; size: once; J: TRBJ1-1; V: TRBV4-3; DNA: TGCGCCAGCAGCCAAGAGGAAGTCAGGGACACTGAAGCTTTCTTT; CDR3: CASSQEEVRDTEAFF
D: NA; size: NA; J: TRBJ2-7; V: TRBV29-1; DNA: TGCAGCGTTGGAGGTGCCGTGAAGCAGTACTTC; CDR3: CSVGGAVKQYF
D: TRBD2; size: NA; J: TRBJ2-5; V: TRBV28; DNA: TGTGCCAGCAGTTTACCGGGTCTAGCGGCCCAAGAGACCCAGTACTTC; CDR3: CASSLPGLAAQETQYF
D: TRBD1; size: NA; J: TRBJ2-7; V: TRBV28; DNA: TGTGCCAGCAGTTCTACAGGGGCCTACGAGCAGTACTTC; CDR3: CASSSTGAYEQYF
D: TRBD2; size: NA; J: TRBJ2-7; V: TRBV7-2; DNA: TGTGCCAGCAGCTGGCGGGCTACCGGGGGGGCCGAGCAGTACTTC; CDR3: CASSWRATGGAEQYF
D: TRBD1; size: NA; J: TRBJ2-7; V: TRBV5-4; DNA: TGTGCCAGCAGCTTGGCCAGTGACAGGGTAGCCGAGCAGTACTTC; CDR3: CASSLASDRVAEQYF
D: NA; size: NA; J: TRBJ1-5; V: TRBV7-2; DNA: TGTGCCAGCGGCCGGGACACCCATCAGCCCCAGCATTTT; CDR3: CASGRDTHQPQHF
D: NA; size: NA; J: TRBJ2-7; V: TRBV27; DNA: TGTGCCAGCAGGCCAATCCTCAGCTCCTACGAGCAGTACTTC; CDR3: CASRPILSSYEQYF
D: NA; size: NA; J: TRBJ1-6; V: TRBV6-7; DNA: TGTGCCAGCAGTTACGATGTTCCAGATCTGAACCCCAATTCACCCCTCCACTTT; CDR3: CASSYDVPDLNPNSPLHF
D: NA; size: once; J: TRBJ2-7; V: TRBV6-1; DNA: TGTGCCAGCAGTGAAAGGAGGGATTGGAAGGGTGGCGAGCAGTACTTC; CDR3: CASSERRDWKGGEQYF
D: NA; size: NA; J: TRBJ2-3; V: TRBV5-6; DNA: TGTGCCAGCAGGACCGGGATAGATACGCAGTATTTT; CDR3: CASRTGIDTQYF
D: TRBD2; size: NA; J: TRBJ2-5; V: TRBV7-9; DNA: TGTGCCAGCAGCTCACAGATTCTAGCGGGACAAGAGACCCAGTACTTC; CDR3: CASSSQILAGQETQYF
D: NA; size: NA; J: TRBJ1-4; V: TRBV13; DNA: TGTGCCAGCAGAAAACAGATAGCTAATGAAAAACTGTTTTTT; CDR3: CASRKQIANEKLFF
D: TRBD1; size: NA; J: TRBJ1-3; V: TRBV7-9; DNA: TGTGCCAGCAGCTTAGGGGACAGGAGGGTATCTGGAAACACCATATATTTT; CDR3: CASSLGDRRVSGNTIYF
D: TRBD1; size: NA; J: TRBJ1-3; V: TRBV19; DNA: TGTGCCAGTATTCCGACAGGGGAAGGAAACACCATATATTTT; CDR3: CASIPTGEGNTIYF
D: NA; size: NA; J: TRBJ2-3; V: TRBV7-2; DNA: TGTGCCAGCAGCTTAGCACTCCGTGATACGCAGTATTTT; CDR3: CASSLALRDTQYF